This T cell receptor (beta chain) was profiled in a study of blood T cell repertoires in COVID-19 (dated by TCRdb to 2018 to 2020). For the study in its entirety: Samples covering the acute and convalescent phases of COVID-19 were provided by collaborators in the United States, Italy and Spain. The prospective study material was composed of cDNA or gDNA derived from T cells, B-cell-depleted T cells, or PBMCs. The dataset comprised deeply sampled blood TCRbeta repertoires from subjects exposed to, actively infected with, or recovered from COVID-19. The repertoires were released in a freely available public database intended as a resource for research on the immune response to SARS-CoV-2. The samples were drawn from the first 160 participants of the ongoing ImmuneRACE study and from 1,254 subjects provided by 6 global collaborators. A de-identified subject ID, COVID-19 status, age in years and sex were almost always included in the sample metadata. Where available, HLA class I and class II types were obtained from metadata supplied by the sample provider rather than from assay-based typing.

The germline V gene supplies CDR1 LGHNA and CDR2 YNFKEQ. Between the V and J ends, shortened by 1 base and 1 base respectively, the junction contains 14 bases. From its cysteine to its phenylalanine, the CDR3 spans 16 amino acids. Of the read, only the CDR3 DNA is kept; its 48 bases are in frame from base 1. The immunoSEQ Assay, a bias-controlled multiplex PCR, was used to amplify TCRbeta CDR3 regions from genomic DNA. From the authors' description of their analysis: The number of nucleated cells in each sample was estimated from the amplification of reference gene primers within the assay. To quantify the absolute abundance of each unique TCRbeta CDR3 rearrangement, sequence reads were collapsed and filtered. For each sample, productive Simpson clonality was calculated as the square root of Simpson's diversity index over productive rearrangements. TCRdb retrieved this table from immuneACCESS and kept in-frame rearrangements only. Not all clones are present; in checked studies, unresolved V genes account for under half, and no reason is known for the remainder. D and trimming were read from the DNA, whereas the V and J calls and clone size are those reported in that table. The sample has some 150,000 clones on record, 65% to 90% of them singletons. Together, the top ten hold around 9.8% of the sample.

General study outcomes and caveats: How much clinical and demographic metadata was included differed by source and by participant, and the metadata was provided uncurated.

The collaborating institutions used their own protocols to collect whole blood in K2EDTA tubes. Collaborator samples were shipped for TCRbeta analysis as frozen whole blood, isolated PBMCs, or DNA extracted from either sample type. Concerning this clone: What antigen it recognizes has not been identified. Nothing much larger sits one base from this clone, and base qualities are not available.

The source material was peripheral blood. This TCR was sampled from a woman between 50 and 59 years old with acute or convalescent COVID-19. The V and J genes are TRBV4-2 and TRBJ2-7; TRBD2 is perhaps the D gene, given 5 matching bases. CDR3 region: CASSQVRSRGSYEQYF. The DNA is TGTGCCAGCAGCCAAGTTAGAAGCCGGGGTTCCTACGAGCAGTACTTC.